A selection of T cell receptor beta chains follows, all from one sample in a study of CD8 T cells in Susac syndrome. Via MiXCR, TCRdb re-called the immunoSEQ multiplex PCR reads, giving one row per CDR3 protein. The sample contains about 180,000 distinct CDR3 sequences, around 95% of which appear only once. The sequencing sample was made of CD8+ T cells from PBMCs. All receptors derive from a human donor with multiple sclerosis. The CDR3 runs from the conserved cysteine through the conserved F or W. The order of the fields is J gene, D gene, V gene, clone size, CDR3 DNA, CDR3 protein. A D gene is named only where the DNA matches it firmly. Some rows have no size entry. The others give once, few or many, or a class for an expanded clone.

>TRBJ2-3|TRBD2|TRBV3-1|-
TGTGCCAGCAGCCAAGACAGTGGCGGGGGATTAAGCACAGATACGCAGTATTTT
CASSQDSGGGLSTDTQYF
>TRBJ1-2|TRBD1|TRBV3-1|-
TGTGCCAGCAGCCAAGGACAGGGGGTTGAAGGCTACACCTTC
CASSQGQGVEGYTF
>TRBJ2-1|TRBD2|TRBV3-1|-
TGTGCCAGCAGCCAAGTGACGGTGCAGCGGGGCTACAATGAGCAGTTCTTC
CASSQVTVQRGYNEQFF
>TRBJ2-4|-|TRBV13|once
TGTGCCAGCAGCGAAAGATTGGCCAAAAACATTCAGTACTTC
CASSERLAKNIQYF
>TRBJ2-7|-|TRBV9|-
TGTGCCAGCAGCGTAGTCGACAACTCCTACGAGCAGTACTTC
CASSVVDNSYEQYF
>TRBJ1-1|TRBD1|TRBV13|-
TGTGCCAGCAGCGTAGGACAGGGTGACACTGAAGCTTTCTTT
CASSVGQGDTEAFF
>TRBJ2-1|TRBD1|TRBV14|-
TGTGCCAGCAGCCCGGGGCAGGGGGCGTCGTACAATGAGCAGTTCTTC
CASSPGQGASYNEQFF
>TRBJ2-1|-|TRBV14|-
TGTGCCAGCAGCCAAGGTATACTAGGTTACAATGAGCAGTTCTTC
CASSQGILGYNEQFF
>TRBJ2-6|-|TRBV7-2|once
TGTGCCAGCAGCTTGGTGGACCGAGGGGCCAACGTCCTGACTTTC
CASSLVDRGANVLTF
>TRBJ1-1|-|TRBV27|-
TGTGCCACAGGGGATTTAGCGGACACTGAAGCTTTCTTT
CATGDLADTEAFF
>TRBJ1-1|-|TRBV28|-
TGTGCCAGCAGTGTCGGACAAACGAACACTGAAGCTTTCTTT
CASSVGQTNTEAFF
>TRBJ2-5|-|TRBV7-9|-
TGTGCCAGCAGCGCCCGCTCGAGGACCACGGCGGCCCAGTACTTC
CASSARSRTTAAQYF
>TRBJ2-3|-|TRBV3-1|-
TGTGCCAGCAGCCAAGACCGGGACTCCTACACAGATACGCAGTATTTT
CASSQDRDSYTDTQYF
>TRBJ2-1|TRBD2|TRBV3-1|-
TGTGCCAGCAGCCAAATGGGACTAGCGGGGAACCATGCCTACAATGAGCAGTTCTTC
CASSQMGLAGNHAYNEQFF
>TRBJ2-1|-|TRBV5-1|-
TGCGCCAGCAGTATCCCGACAGGTTTGAGCTCCTACAATGAGCAGTTCTTC
CASSIPTGLSSYNEQFF
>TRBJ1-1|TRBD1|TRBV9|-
TGTGCCAGCAGCGCCGCGACAGGGGGTGGCACTGAAGCTTTCTTT
CASSAATGGGTEAFF
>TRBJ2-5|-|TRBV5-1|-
TGCGCCAGCAGCTTGGCTTATGGGGGGCCAGAGACCCAGTACTTC
CASSLAYGGPETQYF
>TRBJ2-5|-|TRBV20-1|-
TGCAGTGCTAGAGATAGGACCATTCGGGGGGAGACCCAGTACTTC
CSARDRTIRGETQYF
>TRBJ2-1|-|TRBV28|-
TGTGCCAGCAGTTTATTTTACTGGAGGAATGAGCAGTTCTTC
CASSLFYWRNEQFF
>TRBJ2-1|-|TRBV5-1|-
TGCGCCAGCAGCTTGGCCGCACTGATGAGCTCCTACAATGAGCAGTTCTTC
CASSLAALMSSYNEQFF
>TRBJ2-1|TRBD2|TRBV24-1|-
TGTGCCACCCAGAGCGGGAGGAGCTCCTACAATGAGCAGTTCTTC
CATQSGRSSYNEQFF
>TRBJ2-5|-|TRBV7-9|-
TGTGCCAGCAGCACTCGGACGTCCCAAGAGACCCAGTACTTC
CASSTRTSQETQYF
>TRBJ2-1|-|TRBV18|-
TGTGCCAGCTCACCTTCGTCACTTCCCTCCTACAATGAGCAGTTCTTC
CASSPSSLPSYNEQFF
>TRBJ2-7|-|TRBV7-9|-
TGTGCCAGCAGGAGTAGCGACTACGAGCAGTACTTC
CASRSSDYEQYF
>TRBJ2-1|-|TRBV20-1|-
TGCAGTGCTCCGGGGCTAGACTCCTACAATGAGCAGTTCTTC
CSAPGLDSYNEQFF
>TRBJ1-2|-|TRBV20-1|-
TGCAGTACCACCAGAGTCCCGGGGGCAGAAAACTATGGCTACACCTTC
CSTTRVPGAENYGYTF
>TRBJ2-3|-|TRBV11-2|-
TGTGCCAGCAGCTTGATAACCCCTTACGCTCGGTATTTT
CASSLITPYARYF
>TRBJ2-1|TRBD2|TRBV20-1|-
TGCAGTGCTAGTGCGACGGGAGGGCCTTATGAGCAGTTCTTC
CSASATGGPYEQFF
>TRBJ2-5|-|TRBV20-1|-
TGCAGTGCTAGCGTAGGGGTGTGGGAGACCCAGTACTTC
CSASVGVWETQYF
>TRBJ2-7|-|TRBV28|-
TGTGCCAGCAGTCCCCGGACACCGGCGTACGAGCAGTACTTC
CASSPRTPAYEQYF
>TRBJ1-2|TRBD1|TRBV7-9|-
TGTGCCAGCAGTTCCAGACAGGGTCAAGGCTACACCTTC
CASSSRQGQGYTF
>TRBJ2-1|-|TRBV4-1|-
TGCGCCAGCAGCCCGTTAGCGGAGCCCTCCTACAATGAGCAGTTCTTC
CASSPLAEPSYNEQFF
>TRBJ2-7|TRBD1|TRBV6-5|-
TGTGCCAGCAGTTTAATGGGACAGGTCTACGAGCAGTACTTC
CASSLMGQVYEQYF
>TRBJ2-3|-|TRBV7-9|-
TGTGCCAGCAGCTTATACAGTCCGGCTACAGATACGCAGTATTTT
CASSLYSPATDTQYF
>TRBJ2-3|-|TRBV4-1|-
TGCGCCAGCAGCTCAGTGCGGGGTAGCCCAGATACGCAGTATTTT
CASSSVRGSPDTQYF
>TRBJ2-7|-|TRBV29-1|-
TGCAGCGTTGAAACAGGGAGTTCTCGGGAGCAGTACTTC
CSVETGSSREQYF
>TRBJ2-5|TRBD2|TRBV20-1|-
TGCAGTGCTAGGGATCTAGCGGCACAGGAGACCCAGTACTTC
CSARDLAAQETQYF
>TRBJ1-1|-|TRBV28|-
TGTGCCAGCAGTCCCTCCCAAAACACTGAAGCTTTCTTT
CASSPSQNTEAFF
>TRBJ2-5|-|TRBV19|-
TGTGCCAGTAGTATTCGGGAACAAGAAGTCAAGGAACAGTACTTC
CASSIREQEVKEQYF
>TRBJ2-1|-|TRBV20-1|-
TGCAGTGCTAACCCCCCCCCTAGGGTCCCACGCGATGAGCAGTTCTTC
CSANPPPRVPRDEQFF
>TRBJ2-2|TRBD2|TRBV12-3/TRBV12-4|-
TGTGCCAGCAGTCCTGGCGGGAGGAACACCGGGGAGCTGTTTTTT
CASSPGGRNTGELFF
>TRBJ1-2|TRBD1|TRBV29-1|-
TGCAGCGTTGAGGACAGGGATGGCTACACCTTC
CSVEDRDGYTF
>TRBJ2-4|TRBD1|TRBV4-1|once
TGCGCCAGCAGCCAAGAGTTCAGGGGGCGAGGAGACATTCAGTACTTC
CASSQEFRGRGDIQYF
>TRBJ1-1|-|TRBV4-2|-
TGTGCCAGCATCAAGGGGGGTGACACTGAAGCTTTCTTT
CASIKGGDTEAFF
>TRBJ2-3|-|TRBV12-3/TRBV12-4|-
TGTGCCAGCAGTTTTTCCGGGGCAGATACGCAGTATTTT
CASSFSGADTQYF
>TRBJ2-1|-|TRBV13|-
TGTGCCAGCAGCTTAGGTGGGGAAAATGAGCAGTTCTTC
CASSLGGENEQFF
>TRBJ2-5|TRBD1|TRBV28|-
TGTGCCAGCAGTTCCGGGACAGGGGACGAGACCCAGTACTTC
CASSSGTGDETQYF
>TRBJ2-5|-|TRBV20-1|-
TGCAGTGCTAGCTTGGGACAAACGTACCAAGAGACCCAGTACTTC
CSASLGQTYQETQYF
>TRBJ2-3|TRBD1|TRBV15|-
TGTGCCACCAGCACCCAACAGGGGGCGTTTATAGATACGCAGTATTTT
CATSTQQGAFIDTQYF
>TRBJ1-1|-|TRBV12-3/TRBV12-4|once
TGTGCCAGCAGTTTAGAGGCCCAGGACACTGAAGCTTTCTTT
CASSLEAQDTEAFF
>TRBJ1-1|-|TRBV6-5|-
TGTGCCAGCAGTTACTCGGGGGACCTGAACACTGAAGCTTTCTTT
CASSYSGDLNTEAFF
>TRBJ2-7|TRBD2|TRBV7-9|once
TGTGCCAGCAGCGGCTGGACTAGCGGCTACGAGCAGTACTTC
CASSGWTSGYEQYF
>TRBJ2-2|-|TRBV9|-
TGTGCCAGCAGCATAGTGAGGGTAAACACCGGGGAGCTGTTTTTT
CASSIVRVNTGELFF